These T cell receptor beta chains were read from a single sample in a study of shared clonotypes between healthy human individuals. TCRdb keeps only in-frame clones here, not all; method: immunoSEQ multiplex PCR. The sample records around 600,000 clones, around 97% being singletons. The specimen was naive CD4+ T cells sorted from blood. The origin of the receptors is a woman in her twenties or thirties in good health. The CDR3 runs from the conserved cysteine through the conserved F or W. A D gene is named only where the DNA matches it firmly. Some rows have no size entry. The others give once, few or many, or a class for an expanded clone.

TRBJ2-3	-	TRBD2	16	TRBV11-3	CASSSGTSGDTDTQYF	TGTGCCAGCAGCTCGGGGACTAGCGGGGACACAGATACGCAGTATTTT
TRBJ1-4	-	-	14	TRBV28	CASSFFLTAEKLFF	TGTGCCAGCAGTTTTTTTTTGACAGCTGAAAAACTGTTTTTT
TRBJ2-2	-	-	16	TRBV28	CASSFGGSANTGELFF	TGTGCCAGCAGTTTTGGGGGGAGTGCGAACACCGGGGAGCTGTTTTTT
TRBJ2-7	once	-	14	TRBV29-1	CSVTWESPPYEQYF	TGCAGCGTAACGTGGGAGTCACCCCCGTACGAGCAGTACTTC
TRBJ2-7	-	TRBD1	15	TRBV6-6	CASSSTGTGGYEQYF	TGTGCCAGCAGTTCCACCGGGACAGGAGGCTACGAGCAGTACTTC
TRBJ2-7	-	-	11	TRBV30	CAGGTDYEQYF	TGTGCAGGAGGCACCGATTACGAGCAGTACTTC
TRBJ2-7	-	-	13	TRBV27	CATYGTPPSGTYF	TGTGCCACCTACGGGACACCTCCATCGGGGACGTACTTC
TRBJ2-5	-	-	14	TRBV5-1	CASSLVYLGETQYF	TGCGCCAGCAGCTTGGTATATCTGGGGGAGACCCAGTACTTC
TRBJ2-3	-	TRBD2	15	TRBV6-5	CASSYSWEGTDTQYF	TGTGCCAGCAGTTACTCGTGGGAGGGGACAGATACGCAGTATTTT
TRBJ2-1	-	-	21	TRBV15	CATSREPGLQNTPSSYNEQFF	TGTGCCACCAGCAGAGAGCCCGGGCTCCAAAATACACCGAGCTCCTACAATGAGCAGTTCTTC
TRBJ2-7	-	-	13	TRBV4-1	CASSLYRWYEQYF	TGCGCCAGCAGCCTATACAGGTGGTACGAGCAGTACTTC
TRBJ2-5	-	-	12	TRBV5-6	CASSLDWGTQYF	TGTGCCAGCAGCTTGGATTGGGGGACCCAGTACTTC
TRBJ1-3	-	-	16	TRBV6-1	CASSAMDLSSGNTIYF	TGTGCCAGCAGTGCCATGGACCTCAGCTCTGGAAACACCATATATTTT
TRBJ2-7	-	TRBD2	16	TRBV7-2	CASSLVSGTSSYEQYF	TGTGCCAGCAGCTTAGTTAGCGGGACGAGCTCCTACGAGCAGTACTTC
TRBJ1-6	once	-	15	TRBV7-9	CASSPRQGEDSPLHF	TGTGCCAGCAGCCCGAGACAAGGGGAGGATTCACCCCTCCACTTT
TRBJ1-2	-	-	15	TRBV18	CASSPTMRRGDGYTF	TGTGCCAGCTCACCGACGATGCGGAGGGGGGATGGCTACACCTTC
TRBJ2-7	-	-	14	TRBV5-4	CASSPNQGSSEQYF	TGTGCCAGCAGCCCCAATCAGGGGAGCTCCGAGCAGTACTTC
TRBJ2-1	-	-	16	TRBV5-1	CASSGGSFSSYNEQFF	TGCGCCAGCAGCGGAGGATCGTTCTCTTCCTACAATGAGCAGTTCTTC
TRBJ2-2	-	-	19	TRBV18	CASSPPGHAGPRNTGELFF	TGTGCCAGCTCACCTCCCGGACACGCCGGACCGAGGAACACCGGGGAGCTGTTTTTT
TRBJ2-5	-	-	15	TRBV19	CASSPPRGNEETQYF	TGTGCCAGTAGTCCCCCAAGGGGAAATGAAGAGACCCAGTACTTC